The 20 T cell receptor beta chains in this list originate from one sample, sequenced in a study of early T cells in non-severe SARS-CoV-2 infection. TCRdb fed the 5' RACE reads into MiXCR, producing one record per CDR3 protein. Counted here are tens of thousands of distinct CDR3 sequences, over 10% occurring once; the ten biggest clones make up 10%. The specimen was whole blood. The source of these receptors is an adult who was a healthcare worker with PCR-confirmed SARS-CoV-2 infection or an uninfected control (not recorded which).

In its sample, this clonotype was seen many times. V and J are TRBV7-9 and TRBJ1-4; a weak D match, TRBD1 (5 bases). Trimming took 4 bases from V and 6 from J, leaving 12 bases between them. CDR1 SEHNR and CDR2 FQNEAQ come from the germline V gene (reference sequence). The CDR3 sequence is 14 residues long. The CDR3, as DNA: TGTGCCAGCAGCTGGGGACGGGCGGATGAAAAACTGTTTTTT. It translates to CASSWGRADEKLFF.

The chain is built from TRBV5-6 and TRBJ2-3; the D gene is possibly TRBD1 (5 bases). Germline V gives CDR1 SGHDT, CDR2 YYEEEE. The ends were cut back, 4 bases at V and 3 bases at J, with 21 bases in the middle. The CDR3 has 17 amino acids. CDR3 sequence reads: CASSRATATGQTDTQYF. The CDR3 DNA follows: TGTGCCAGCAGCCGAGCGACAGCCACGGGTCAAACAGATACGCAGTATTTT.

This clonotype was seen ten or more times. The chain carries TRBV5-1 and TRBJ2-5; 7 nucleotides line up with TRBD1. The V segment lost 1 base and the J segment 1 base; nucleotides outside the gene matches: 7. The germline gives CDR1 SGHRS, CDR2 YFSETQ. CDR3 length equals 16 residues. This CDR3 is CASSLMTGFLQETQYF. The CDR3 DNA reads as TGCGCCAGCAGCTTGATGACAGGGTTTCTCCAAGAGACCCAGTACTTC.

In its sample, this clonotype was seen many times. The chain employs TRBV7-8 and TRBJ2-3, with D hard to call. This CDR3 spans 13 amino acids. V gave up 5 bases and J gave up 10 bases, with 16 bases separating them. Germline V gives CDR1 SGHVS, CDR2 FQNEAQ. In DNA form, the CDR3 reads TGTGCCAGCAGCGTCCCCCATGGACGGCCGCAGTATTTT. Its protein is CASSVPHGRPQYF.

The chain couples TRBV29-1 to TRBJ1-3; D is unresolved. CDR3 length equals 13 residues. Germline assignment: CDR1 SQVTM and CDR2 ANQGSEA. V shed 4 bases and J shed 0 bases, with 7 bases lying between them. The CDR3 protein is CSVVWGSGNTIYF. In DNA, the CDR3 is TGCAGCGTTGTTTGGGGCTCTGGAAACACCATATATTTT.

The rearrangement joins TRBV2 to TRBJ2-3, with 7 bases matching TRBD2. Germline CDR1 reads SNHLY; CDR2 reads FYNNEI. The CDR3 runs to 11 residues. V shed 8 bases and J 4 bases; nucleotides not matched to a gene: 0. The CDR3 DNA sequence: TGTGCCAGCCGGGGGGCAGATACGCAGTATTTT. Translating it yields CASRGADTQYF.

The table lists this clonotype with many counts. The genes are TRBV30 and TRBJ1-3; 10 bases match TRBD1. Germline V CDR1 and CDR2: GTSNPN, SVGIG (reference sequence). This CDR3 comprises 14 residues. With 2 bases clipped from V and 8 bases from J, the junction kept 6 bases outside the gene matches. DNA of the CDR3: TGTGCCTGGAGTAGTTGGGACAGGGGTCACACCATATATTTT. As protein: CAWSSWDRGHTIYF.

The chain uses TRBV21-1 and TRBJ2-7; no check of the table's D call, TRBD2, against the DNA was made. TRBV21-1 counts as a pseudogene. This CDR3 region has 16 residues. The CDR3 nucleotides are TGTGCCAGCAGTGTAGGTACGCACCGCGCTACCTACGAGCAGTACTTC. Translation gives CASSVGTHRATYEQYF.

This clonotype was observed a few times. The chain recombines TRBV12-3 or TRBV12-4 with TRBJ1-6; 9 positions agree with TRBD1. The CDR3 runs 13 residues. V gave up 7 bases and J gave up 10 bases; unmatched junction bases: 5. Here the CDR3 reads CASKGTGPSPLHF. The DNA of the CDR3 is TGTGCCAGCAAGGGGACAGGGCCCTCACCCCTCCACTTT.

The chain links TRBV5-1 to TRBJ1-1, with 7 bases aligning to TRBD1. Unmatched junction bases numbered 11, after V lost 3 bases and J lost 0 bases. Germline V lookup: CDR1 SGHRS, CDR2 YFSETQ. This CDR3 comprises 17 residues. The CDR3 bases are TGCGCCAGCAGCTCTCCGGGGACAGATAGCATGAACACTGAAGCTTTCTTT. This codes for CASSSPGTDSMNTEAFF.

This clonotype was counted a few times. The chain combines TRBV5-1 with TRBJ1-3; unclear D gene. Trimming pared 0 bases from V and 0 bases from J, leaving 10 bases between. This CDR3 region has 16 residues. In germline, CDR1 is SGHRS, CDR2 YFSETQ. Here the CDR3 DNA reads TGCGCCAGCAGCTTGGTGACGGGTGCCTCTGGAAACACCATATATTTT. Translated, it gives CASSLVTGASGNTIYF.

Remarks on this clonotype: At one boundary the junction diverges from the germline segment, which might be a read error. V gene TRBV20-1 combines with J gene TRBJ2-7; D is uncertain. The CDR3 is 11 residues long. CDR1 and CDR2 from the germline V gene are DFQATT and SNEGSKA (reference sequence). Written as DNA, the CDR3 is TGCAGTGCCGTTGGCTCCTCCGAGCAGTACTTC. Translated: CSAVGSSEQYF.

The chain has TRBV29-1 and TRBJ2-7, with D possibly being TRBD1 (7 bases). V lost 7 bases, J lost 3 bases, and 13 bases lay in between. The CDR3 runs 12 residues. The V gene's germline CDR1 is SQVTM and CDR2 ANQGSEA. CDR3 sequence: CSAGGDSYEQYF. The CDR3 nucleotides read TGCAGCGCCGGAGGGGACAGCTACGAGCAGTACTTC.

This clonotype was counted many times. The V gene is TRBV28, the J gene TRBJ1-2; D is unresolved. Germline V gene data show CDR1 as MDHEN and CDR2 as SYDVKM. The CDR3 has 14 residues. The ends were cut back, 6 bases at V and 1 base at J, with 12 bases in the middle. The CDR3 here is CASSRQFRNYGYTF. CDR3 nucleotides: TGTGCCAGCAGCCGCCAGTTCCGTAACTATGGCTACACCTTC.

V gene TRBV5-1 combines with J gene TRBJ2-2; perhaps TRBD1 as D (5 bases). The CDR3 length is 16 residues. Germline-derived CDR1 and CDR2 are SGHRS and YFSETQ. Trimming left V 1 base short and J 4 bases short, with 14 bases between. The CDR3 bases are TGCGCCAGCAGCTTGTCGGCAGGGTTGTCCACCGGGGAGCTGTTTTTT. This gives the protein CASSLSAGLSTGELFF.

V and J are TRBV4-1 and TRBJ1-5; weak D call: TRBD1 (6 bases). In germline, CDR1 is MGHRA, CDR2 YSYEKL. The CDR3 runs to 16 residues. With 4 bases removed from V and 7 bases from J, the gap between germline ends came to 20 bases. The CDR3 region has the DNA TGCGCCAGCAGCCTAAGGGCAGGGGAGGTTAAGCAGCCCCAGCATTTT. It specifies CASSLRAGEVKQPQHF.

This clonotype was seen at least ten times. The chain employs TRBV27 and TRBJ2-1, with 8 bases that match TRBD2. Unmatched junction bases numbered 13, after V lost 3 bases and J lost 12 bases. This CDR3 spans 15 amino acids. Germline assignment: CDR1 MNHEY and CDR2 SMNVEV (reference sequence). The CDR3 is CASSLKALGSGVQFF. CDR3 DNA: TGTGCCAGCAGTTTGAAAGCCCTCGGTAGCGGGGTGCAGTTCTTC.

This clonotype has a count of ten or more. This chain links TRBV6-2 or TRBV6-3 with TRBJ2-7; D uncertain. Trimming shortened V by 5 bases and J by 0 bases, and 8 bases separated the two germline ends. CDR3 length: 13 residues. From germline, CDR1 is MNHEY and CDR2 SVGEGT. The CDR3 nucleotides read TGTGCCAGCAGTAGAAGGTCCTCCTACGAGCAGTACTTC. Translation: CASSRRSSYEQYF.

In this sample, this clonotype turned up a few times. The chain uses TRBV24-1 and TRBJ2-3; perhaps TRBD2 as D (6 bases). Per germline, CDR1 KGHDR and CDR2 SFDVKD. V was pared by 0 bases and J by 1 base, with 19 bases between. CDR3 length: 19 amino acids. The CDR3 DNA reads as TGTGCCACCAGTGATTTGAGGAGGAAGGAGGGAGGCCGCACAGATACGCAGTATTTT. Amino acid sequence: CATSDLRRKEGGRTDTQYF.

CDR3 in amino acids: CASSGGAGGAGYTF. CDR3 nucleotide sequence: TGCGCCAGCAGCGGCGGTGCAGGGGGCGCCGGCTACACCTTC. The chain links TRBV5-1 to TRBJ1-2, with TRBD1 identical over 8 bases. Germline V gene lookup returns CDR1 SGHRS and CDR2 YFSETQ. The ends lost 4 bases at V and 8 bases at J; junction bases unmatched: 10. The CDR3 spans 14 residues.